These T cell receptor beta chains were read from a single sample in a study of blood T cell repertoires in COVID-19. The method was immunoSEQ multiplex PCR; TCRdb's version includes in-frame clones alone and lacks a portion of them. Of some 210,000 clones in the sample, over 70% were seen once. The sample comprised peripheral blood. All receptors derive from a man aged 45-60 years with active or convalescent COVID-19. CDR3s include the opening cysteine and the closing phenylalanine or tryptophan. Not every row has a clone size; where given, it reads once, few, many or a size class.

J gene,clone size,V gene,CDR3 protein
TRBJ2-7,.,TRBV7-2,CASSPLGGTSGYYEQYF
TRBJ2-1,.,TRBV6-5,CATYLGQGYNEQFF
TRBJ1-1,once,TRBV29-1,CSDLTGMNTEAFF
TRBJ1-5,.,TRBV5-5,CASSLAGQGGPQHF
TRBJ1-1,.,TRBV29-1,CSVDGLLSNTEAFF
TRBJ2-7,many,TRBV28,CASSFSQGAQGYEQYF
TRBJ1-1,.,TRBV2,CASSGLRMGNTEAFF
TRBJ2-1,.,TRBV4-3,CASSQVWGGRDNEQFF
TRBJ2-1,once,TRBV28,CASSLRLQGSYNEQFF
TRBJ1-1,.,TRBV10-2,CATRGGNTEAFF
TRBJ1-6,.,TRBV5-1,CASSLRGAGSPLHF
TRBJ2-1,.,TRBV6-1,CASSEGTSGDNEQFF
TRBJ1-2,.,TRBV27,CASSFMAGVDGYTF
TRBJ1-4,.,TRBV18,CASSPGQPVNEKLFF
TRBJ1-1,once,TRBV4-3,CASSQDLGAGTEAFF
TRBJ1-2,.,TRBV18,CASSPQGRSGYTF
TRBJ2-7,once,TRBV21-1,CASSKRGTGWGWEQYF
TRBJ1-2,.,TRBV4-3,CASSQDTGNYGYTF
TRBJ1-1,.,TRBV28,CASSLFGETENTEAFF
TRBJ2-7,.,TRBV24-1,CATSDLKPDRVNYEQYF
TRBJ1-4,.,TRBV18,CASSPQGPNEKLFF
TRBJ2-1,.,TRBV7-3,CASSSTGVNEQFF
TRBJ1-1,.,TRBV19,CASRRDRVATEAFF
TRBJ1-1,.,TRBV5-1,CASSLLPALSGDTEAFF
TRBJ1-5,.,TRBV7-2,CASSPDRGQPQHF
TRBJ1-5,few,TRBV19,CASMNRANQPQHF
TRBJ1-5,.,TRBV20-1,CSASMGAGNQPQHF
TRBJ2-5,.,TRBV5-1,CASRGSSETQYF
TRBJ2-2,.,TRBV3-1/TRBV3-2,CASSQGLAGTNTGELFF
TRBJ1-2,.,TRBV25-1,CASSLGQGHYGYTF
TRBJ2-1,few,TRBV29-1,CSVDSVNNEQFF
TRBJ2-1,.,TRBV11-1,CASSPAGTIYNEQFF
TRBJ1-2,.,TRBV7-9,CATSTVLSGYTF
TRBJ2-3,once,TRBV27,CASSSRTVTDTQYF
TRBJ2-4,.,TRBV28,CASSLPGLIAKNIQYF
TRBJ2-3,.,TRBV13,CASSSQTSSHTDTQYF
TRBJ2-5,once,TRBV5-5,CASSPTTGVWETQYF
TRBJ2-7,once,TRBV5-5,CASSLQQGPYEQYF
TRBJ2-5,.,TRBV18,CASSPPNLVTGSRRETQYF
TRBJ1-2,.,TRBV30,CAWSWPPRGGYTF
TRBJ1-1,.,TRBV10-3,CAISKGEGHTEAFF
TRBJ1-5,.,TRBV10-2,CASSRDRDLGQPQHF
TRBJ2-5,.,TRBV7-2,CASSLVPGWRETQYF
TRBJ1-5,.,TRBV29-1,CSVSTGGGNQPQHF
TRBJ1-2,.,TRBV9,CASSVDWGQYGYTF
TRBJ2-5,.,TRBV3-1/TRBV3-2,CASSQAPLTQGAETQYF
TRBJ1-6,.,TRBV25-1,CASSETGYNSPLHF
TRBJ1-2,.,TRBV18,CASSPLRGGYTF
TRBJ2-3,.,TRBV2,CASSEARSTDTQYF
TRBJ1-3,.,TRBV28,CASSSPRKKGNTIYF
TRBJ2-1,.,TRBV4-1,CASSQSGVAGSYNEQFF
TRBJ1-2,.,TRBV6-1,CASSDRLRTFRRYGYTF
TRBJ2-1,.,TRBV6-5,CASSYSQVAGSVEQFF
TRBJ1-1,.,TRBV7-2,CASSLALRGLGDTEAFF